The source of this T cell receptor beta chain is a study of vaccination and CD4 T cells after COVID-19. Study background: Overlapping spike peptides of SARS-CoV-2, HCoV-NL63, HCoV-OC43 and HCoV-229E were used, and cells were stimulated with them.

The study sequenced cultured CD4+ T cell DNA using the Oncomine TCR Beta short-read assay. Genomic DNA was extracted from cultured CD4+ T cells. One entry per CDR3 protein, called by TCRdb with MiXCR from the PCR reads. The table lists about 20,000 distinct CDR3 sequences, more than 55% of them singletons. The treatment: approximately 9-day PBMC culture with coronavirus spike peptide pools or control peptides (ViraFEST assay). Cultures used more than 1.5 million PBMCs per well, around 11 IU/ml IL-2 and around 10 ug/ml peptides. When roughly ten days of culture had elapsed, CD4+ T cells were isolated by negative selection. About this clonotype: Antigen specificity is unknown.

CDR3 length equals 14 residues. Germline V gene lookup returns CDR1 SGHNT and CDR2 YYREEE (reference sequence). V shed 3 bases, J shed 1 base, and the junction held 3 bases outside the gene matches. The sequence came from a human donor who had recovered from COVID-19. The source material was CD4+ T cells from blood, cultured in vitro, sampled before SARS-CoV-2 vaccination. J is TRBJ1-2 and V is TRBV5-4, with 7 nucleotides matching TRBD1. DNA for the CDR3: TGTGCCAGCAGCTCCGGACAGGTTAACTATGGCTACACCTTC. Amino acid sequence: CASSSGQVNYGYTF.